This note documents a single TCR beta chain sequence. Its antigen is as yet unknown. The data were taken from a study of STAT5B mutations in CD4+ large granular lymphocyte leukemia. General study findings and limits: No patients shared main leukemic clonotypes, though roughly 25% appeared at low frequency elsewhere.

Buffy coats from healthy blood donors served as controls. Trimming left V 6 bases short and J 4 bases short, with 15 bases between. Germline V gene sequence: CDR1 LNHDA, CDR2 SQIVND (reference sequence). The CDR3 sequence is 15 residues long. Clones were read by immunoSEQ multiplex PCR, and TCRdb kept only the in-frame ones, dropping some. The sample lists around 30,000 clones; roughly 82% were seen once. The clonotype originates from a human donor in good health. The genes are TRBV19 and TRBJ1-4; D is perhaps TRBD1 (6 bases). Sequencing was performed on CD4+ T cells from blood buffy coats. The CDR3 coding sequence is TGTGCCAGTAGCCTCCTACAGGGTGGTAATGAAAAACTGTTTTTT. Translated, it gives CASSLLQGGNEKLFF.